The 24 T cell receptor beta chains reported below all come from one sample, sequenced in a study of identical twins (TCRdb year 2016). Library creation used 5' RACE. The instrument was an Illumina HiSeq 2000. The public reads were run again by TCRdb, first through fastp at Q25 and then through MiXCR, and only productive beta chains were kept. Each entry is one CDR3 protein sequence, shown with its most common DNA and genes. The sample table holds 350,000 to 600,000 distinct CDR3 sequences, of which approximately 15% were seen once. The ten biggest clones cover about 0.53% of the sample. This same sample was also taken into another study, of yellow fever vaccine responses in identical twins.

The sample consisted of CD4+ T cells sorted from blood. These receptor sequences come from a woman aged 18-30 years in good health.

The V gene is TRBV20-1, the J gene TRBJ1-1, with 7 bases identical to TRBD1. The V segment lost 5 bases and the J segment 3 bases; nucleotides outside the gene matches: 9. This CDR3 comprises 14 residues. Germline V gene data show CDR1 as DFQATT and CDR2 as SNEGSKA (reference sequence). The DNA for the CDR3 is TGCAGTGCTCCCGTACAGGGGAGGCACACTGAAGCTTTCTTT. It translates to CSAPVQGRHTEAFF.

The CDR3 nucleotides read TGTGCCAGCAGCTTAGAGGGGTGGTTGGAGCAGTTCTTC. Residues: CASSLEGWLEQFF. The J gene is TRBJ2-1, the V gene TRBV7-2; tentatively, D is TRBD1 (5 bases). The CDR3 runs to 13 residues. The germline V and J ends were trimmed by 1 base and 10 bases, with 11 bases remaining between them. Per germline, CDR1 SGHTA and CDR2 FQGNSA.

This clonotype has just a few counts. This sequence joins TRBV5-1 and TRBJ2-1, with 9 bases aligning to TRBD2. The length of the CDR3 is 17 residues. CDR1 and CDR2 (germline): SGHRS, YFSETQ. With 5 bases clipped from V and 4 bases from J, the junction kept 13 bases outside the gene matches. The CDR3 coding sequence is TGCGCCAGCAGGAATCTACCCCTGCGGGGGGGGTACAATGAGCAGTTCTTC. It codes for CASRNLPLRGGYNEQFF.

The chain uses TRBV5-4 and TRBJ2-7; the D gene is possibly TRBD2 (6 bases). CDR1 is SGHNT and CDR2 is YYREEE in the germline V gene (reference sequence). Trimming cost V 0 bases and J 6 bases, with 13 bases left between them. The CDR3 covers 14 residues. The CDR3 is CASSLGLGRIEQYF. In DNA form, the CDR3 reads TGTGCCAGCAGCTTGGGACTAGGCAGGATCGAGCAGTACTTC. The variable domain in full, with the rest retrieved from reference TRBV5-4 and TRBJ2-7, is ETGVTQSPTHLIKTRGQQVTLRCSSQSGHNTVSWYQQALGQGPQFIFQYYREEENGRGNFPPRFSGLQFPNYSSELNVNALELDDSALYLCASSLGLGRIEQYFGPGTRLTVT.

This clonotype was observed a few times. The chain uses TRBV7-2 and TRBJ2-7; D is perhaps TRBD2 (7 bases). Germline V gene data show CDR1 as SGHTA and CDR2 as FQGNSA. Trimming took off 5 bases at V and 5 bases at J, with 13 bases between the two ends. This CDR3 contains 13 residues. In nucleotides, the CDR3 is TGTGCCAGCAGCAACAAGGGGGGGGACGAGCAGTACTTC. Its translation: CASSNKGGDEQYF.

The chain is built from TRBV4-3 and TRBJ1-1, with TRBD1 as a possible D gene (5 bases). This CDR3 region has 17 residues. In germline, CDR1 is LGHNA, CDR2 YSLEER. Trimming pared 1 base from V and 0 bases from J, leaving 15 bases between. CDR3 protein: CASSQAGRGGLNTEAFF. Written as DNA, the CDR3 is TGCGCCAGCAGCCAAGCGGGCCGTGGGGGACTGAACACTGAAGCTTTCTTT.

This sequence joins TRBV19 and TRBJ2-1, with 8 bases matching TRBD1. The CDR3 runs 18 residues. The germline CDR1 and CDR2 sequences are LNHDA and SQIVND (reference sequence). V lost 2 bases, J lost 0 bases, and 9 bases stayed unmatched. CDR3 sequence (DNA): TGTGCCAGTAGTATAATTCGTCAGGGGGCCTTCTCCTACAATGAGCAGTTCTTC. Its protein is CASSIIRQGAFSYNEQFF.

The chain combines TRBV14 with TRBJ1-2; D gene uncertain. Germline V gene data show CDR1 as SGHDN and CDR2 as FVKESK. The CDR3 runs 13 residues. Trimming took off 0 bases at V and 2 bases at J, with 4 bases between the two ends. CDR3 residues: CASSQDRNYGYTF. The CDR3 region has the DNA TGTGCCAGCAGCCAAGACAGGAACTATGGCTACACCTTC. The complete variable domain, with remaining parts taken from reference TRBV14 and TRBJ1-2, reads EAGVTQFPSHSVIEKGQTVTLRCDPISGHDNLYWYRRVMGKEIKFLLHFVKESKQDESGMPNNRFLAERTGGTYSTLKVQPAELEDSGVYFCASSQDRNYGYTFGSGTRLTVV.

This chain connects TRBV5-1 to TRBJ2-7; perhaps TRBD2 as D (5 bases). V lost 1 base to trimming and J lost 6 bases, with 14 bases between them. The V gene's germline CDR1 is SGHRS and CDR2 YFSETQ. The CDR3 sequence is 14 residues long. CDR3 DNA sequence: TGCGCCAGCAGCTTGATATTTCCGGCGGGCGAGCAGTACTTC. Residues: CASSLIFPAGEQYF.

The sample holds a few counts of this clonotype. This chain connects TRBV7-2 to TRBJ2-7, with D uncertain. The CDR3 spans 14 residues. CDR1 and CDR2 (germline): SGHTA, FQGNSA. The germline V and J ends were trimmed by 5 bases and 3 bases, with 14 bases remaining between them. CDR3 protein: CASSHPYKFYEQYF. The CDR3 DNA follows: TGTGCCAGCAGCCATCCTTATAAATTCTACGAGCAGTACTTC.

This clonotype came up many times. This chain uses TRBV6-2 or TRBV6-3 with TRBJ2-7; D uncertain. V dropped 2 bases and J dropped 3 bases, with 5 bases sitting between them. The CDR3 length is 12 residues. From germline, CDR1 is MNHEY and CDR2 SVGEGT. The CDR3 DNA is TGTGCCAGCAGTTACGGCCGCTACGAGCAGTACTTC. Amino acids: CASSYGRYEQYF.

The CDR3 sequence is CASSVVPGKSGANVLTF. The CDR3 region has the DNA TGTGCCAGCAGCGTAGTCCCAGGGAAGTCTGGGGCCAACGTCCTGACTTTC. V and J are TRBV9 and TRBJ2-6; a weak D match, TRBD1 (5 bases). Germline assignment: CDR1 SGDLS and CDR2 YYNGEE. V was pared by 0 bases and J by 1 base, with 11 bases between. CDR3 size: 17 residues.

The rearrangement uses TRBV12-3 or TRBV12-4 and TRBJ2-1, with D unclear. This CDR3 contains 13 residues. Trimming stripped 3 bases from V and 10 bases from J, with 13 bases between. CDR3 amino acids: CASSLGLNLEQFF. In DNA form, the CDR3 reads TGTGCCAGCAGTTTGGGTTTGAATCTGGAGCAGTTCTTC.

At least ten counts were recorded for this clonotype. The chain couples TRBV5-1 to TRBJ1-5, with 8 bases aligning to TRBD1. Germline assignment: CDR1 SGHRS and CDR2 YFSETQ. The CDR3 loop spans 14 amino acids. The trim removed 3 bases at V and 7 bases at J, leaving 6 bases unmatched. The CDR3 is CASSSGQGGQPQHF. The CDR3 region has the DNA TGCGCCAGCAGCTCCGGACAGGGAGGCCAGCCCCAGCATTTT.

This clonotype was seen repeatedly, ten times or more. The J gene is TRBJ1-4, the V gene TRBV6-1; TRBD1 matches at 8 bases. Germline-derived CDR1 and CDR2 are MNHNS and SASEGT. CDR3 size: 13 residues. Trimming cost V 8 bases and J 10 bases; bases outside gene matches: 9. The CDR3 here is CASGRGQVTKLFF. In nucleotides, the CDR3 is TGTGCCAGCGGCAGGGGGCAAGTGACAAAACTGTTTTTT.

CDR3 protein: CASKSPGLVSYEQYF. DNA of the CDR3: TGTGCCAGCAAGAGTCCGGGACTAGTCTCCTACGAGCAGTACTTC. The genes are TRBV2 and TRBJ2-7; 8 bases align to TRBD2. The CDR3 length is 15 residues. The germline gives CDR1 SNHLY, CDR2 FYNNEI. The V segment lost 7 bases and the J segment 0 bases; nucleotides outside the gene matches: 8.

This chain links TRBV5-1 with TRBJ2-3, with 7 bases identical to TRBD1. The CDR3 has 15 amino acids. With V trimmed by 5 bases and J by 0 bases, 6 bases remained unmatched. The germline V gene has CDR1 SGHRS and CDR2 YFSETQ. CDR3 coding DNA: TGCGCCAGCAGGGGACAGCCGACTAGCACAGATACGCAGTATTTT. This encodes CASRGQPTSTDTQYF. Full variable domain (rest looked up from reference TRBV5-1 and TRBJ2-3): KAGVTQTPRYLIKTRGQQVTLSCSPISGHRSVSWYQQTPGQGLQFLFEYFSETQRNKGNFPGRFSGRQFSNSRSEMNVSTLELGDSALYLCASRGQPTSTDTQYFGPGTRLTVL.

This clonotype was observed a few times. The chain is built from TRBV18 and TRBJ2-3, with 8 bases identical to TRBD1. Unmatched junction bases numbered 9, after V lost 1 base and J lost 0 bases. In germline, CDR1 is KGHSH, CDR2 LQKENI. CDR3 length: 18 residues. The CDR3 loop reads CASSPQRPDRVSTDTQYF. Here the CDR3 DNA reads TGTGCCAGCTCACCACAGCGGCCGGACAGGGTTAGCACAGATACGCAGTATTTT.

The chain carries TRBV5-6 and TRBJ2-6, with a possible D match to TRBD1 (5 bases). Germline V gene sequence: CDR1 SGHDT, CDR2 YYEEEE. V dropped 2 bases and J dropped 2 bases, with 11 bases sitting between them. The CDR3 extends over 16 amino acids. In DNA form, the CDR3 reads TGTGCCAGCAGCTTCCCCGACAGAACTGGGGCCAACGTCCTGACTTTC. Protein product: CASSFPDRTGANVLTF.

In this sample, this clonotype turned up a few times. V gene TRBV3-1 combines with J gene TRBJ2-1, with D hard to call. Germline lookup yields CDR1 LGHDT and CDR2 YNNKEL (reference sequence). Trimming shortened V by 1 base and J by 7 bases, and 11 bases separated the two germline ends. The CDR3 extends over 14 amino acids. This chain's CDR3 is CASSQVDSGNEQFF. Written as DNA, the CDR3 is TGTGCCAGCAGCCAAGTAGACTCCGGGAATGAGCAGTTCTTC.

This clonotype has more than one count but fewer than ten. The chain recombines TRBV4-3 with TRBJ2-1; 8 nucleotides match TRBD1. V trimming: 0 bases; J trimming: 5 bases; junction bases outside the gene matches: 3. Germline CDR1 reads LGHNA; CDR2 reads YSLEER. This CDR3 has 15 amino acids. The CDR3 sequence: CASSQDGRGHNEQFF. CDR3 in DNA: TGCGCCAGCAGCCAAGATGGCAGGGGGCACAATGAGCAGTTCTTC.

This clonotype has a handful of counts. The J gene is TRBJ1-1, the V gene TRBV11-3; D is uncertain. Germline V gene sequence: CDR1 SGHNT, CDR2 YENEEA. The V and J ends lost 0 bases and 3 bases respectively, with 8 bases between them. The CDR3 spans 14 residues. Here the CDR3 reads CASSLDQVDTEAFF. The CDR3 DNA reads TGTGCCAGCAGCTTAGATCAAGTCGACACTGAAGCTTTCTTT.

This rearrangement joins TRBV20-1 to TRBJ2-1; 9 bases align to TRBD2. CDR1 DFQATT and CDR2 SNEGSKA come from the germline V gene (reference sequence). V lost 0 bases to trimming and J lost 2 bases; unmatched junction nucleotides: 5. The CDR3 has 16 amino acids. The CDR3 sequence: CSARDLGGRAYNEQFF. The CDR3 DNA reads as TGCAGTGCTAGAGATCTTGGCGGGAGGGCCTACAATGAGCAGTTCTTC.

This clonotype has a handful of counts. This chain connects TRBV4-3 to TRBJ2-2; 9 bases are a match to TRBD2. The CDR3 is made up of 16 amino acids. Germline V gene sequence: CDR1 LGHNA, CDR2 YSLEER. Losses at the gene ends were 4 bases for V and 3 bases for J; bases not matched to a gene: 6. The DNA of the CDR3 is TGCGCCAGCAGCCTGCGGGCGGGAGGGGACACCGGGGAGCTGTTTTTT. Protein sequence: CASSLRAGGDTGELFF.